Below, 2 T cell receptor beta chains from the same sample are listed, as sequenced in a study of T cell responses to AZD1222 COVID-19 vaccine. Only in-frame clones appear in the TCRdb table, and some are missing; sequencing was by immunoSEQ multiplex PCR. The data hold 100,000 to 150,000 clones, with about nine tenths observed a single time. The source material was peripheral blood, sampled on day 0 of AZD1222 vaccination. These receptors were collected from an adult in good health.

This clone is a singleton in its sample. J is TRBJ1-5 and V is TRBV6-5, with D possibly matching TRBD1 (5 bases). With 5 bases removed from V and 3 bases from J, the gap between germline ends came to 14 bases. Germline V gives CDR1 MNHEY, CDR2 SVGAGI. This CDR3 is 15 amino acids long. The CDR3 spells CASSPVEDNNQPQHF. CDR3 nucleotide sequence: TGTGCCAGCAGTCCGGTCGAGGACAACAATCAGCCCCAGCATTTT.

The J gene is TRBJ1-4, the V gene TRBV20-1; no definite D call. Looked up from germline, CDR1 is DFQATT and CDR2 is SNEGSKA (reference sequence). The V end lost 3 bases, the J end lost 5 bases, and 4 bases lay between the germline ends. The CDR3 is 11 residues long. This chain's CDR3 is CSASGNEKLFF. The CDR3 DNA is TGCAGTGCTAGCGGGAATGAAAAACTGTTTTTT.